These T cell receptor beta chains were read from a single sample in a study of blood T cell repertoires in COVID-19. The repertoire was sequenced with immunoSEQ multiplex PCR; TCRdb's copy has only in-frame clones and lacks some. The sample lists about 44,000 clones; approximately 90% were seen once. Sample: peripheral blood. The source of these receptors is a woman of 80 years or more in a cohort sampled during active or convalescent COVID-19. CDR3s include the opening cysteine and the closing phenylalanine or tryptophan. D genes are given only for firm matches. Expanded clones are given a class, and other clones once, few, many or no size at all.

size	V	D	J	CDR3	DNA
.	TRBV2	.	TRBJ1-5	CASSDLDQPQHF	TGTGCCAGCAGTGATTTAGATCAGCCCCAGCATTTT
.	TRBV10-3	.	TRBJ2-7	CAISESANGAYEQYF	TGTGCCATCAGTGAATCGGCTAACGGGGCCTACGAGCAGTACTTC
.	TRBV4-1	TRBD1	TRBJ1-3	CASSQSQVRGPGNTIYF	TGCGCCAGCAGCCAAAGCCAAGTGAGGGGGCCTGGAAACACCATATATTTT
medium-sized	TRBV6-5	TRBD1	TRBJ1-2	CASSRDRVEAGYTF	TGTGCCAGCAGCCGGGACAGGGTTGAAGCTGGCTACACCTTC
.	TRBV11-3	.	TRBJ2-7	CASSTGSYEQYF	TGTGCCAGCAGCACGGGATCCTACGAGCAGTACTTC
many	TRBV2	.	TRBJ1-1	CATEKDRMNTEAFF	TGTGCCACGGAAAAGGACAGAATGAACACTGAAGCTTTCTTT
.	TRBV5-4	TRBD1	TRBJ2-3	CASSSPGQGSTDTQYF	TGTGCCAGCAGCTCCCCGGGACAGGGGAGCACAGATACGCAGTATTTT
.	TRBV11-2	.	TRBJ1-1	CASSSSGRGGTEAFF	TGTGCCAGCAGCTCCTCCGGGAGGGGAGGCACTGAAGCTTTCTTT
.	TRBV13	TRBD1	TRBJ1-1	CASSLSQGADTEAFF	TGTGCCAGCAGCTTGTCACAGGGGGCGGACACTGAAGCTTTCTTT
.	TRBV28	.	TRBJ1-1	CASRSEGGVAEAFF	TGTGCCAGCCGTTCGGAGGGGGGGGTTGCTGAAGCTTTCTTT
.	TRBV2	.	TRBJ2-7	CASSFGHRSYEQYF	TGTGCCAGCAGTTTCGGACACCGATCCTACGAGCAGTACTTC
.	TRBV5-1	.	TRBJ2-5	CASSLWGFQETQYF	TGCGCCAGCAGCTTGTGGGGCTTCCAAGAGACCCAGTACTTC
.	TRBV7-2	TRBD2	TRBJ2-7	CASSLARGLAAYEQYF	TGTGCCAGCAGCTTAGCGCGGGGACTAGCGGCGTACGAGCAGTACTTC
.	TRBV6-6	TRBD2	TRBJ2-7	CASTNAGGYYEQYF	TGTGCCAGCACCAACGCCGGGGGGTACTACGAGCAGTACTTC
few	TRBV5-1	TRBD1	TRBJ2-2	CASSLGTGATGELFF	TGCGCCAGCAGCTTGGGGACAGGGGCAACCGGGGAGCTGTTTTTT
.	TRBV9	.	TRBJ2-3	CASSAQDTQYF	TGTGCCAGCAGCGCACAAGATACGCAGTATTTT
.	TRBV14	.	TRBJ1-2	CASSQDWQYGYTF	TGTGCCAGCAGCCAAGATTGGCAGTATGGCTACACCTTC
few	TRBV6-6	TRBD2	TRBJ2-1	CASSATSGGTGEQFF	TGTGCCAGCAGTGCCACTAGCGGGGGGACCGGAGAGCAGTTCTTC
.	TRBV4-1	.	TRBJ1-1	CASSQRKIMNTEAFF	TGCGCCAGCAGCCAGAGGAAGATCATGAACACTGAAGCTTTCTTT
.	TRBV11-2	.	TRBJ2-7	CASSFSRGTYEQYF	TGTGCCAGCAGCTTTTCCAGGGGAACCTACGAGCAGTACTTC
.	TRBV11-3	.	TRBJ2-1	CASSFRSSTYNEQFF	TGTGCCAGCAGCTTCCGGAGTTCTACCTACAATGAGCAGTTCTTC
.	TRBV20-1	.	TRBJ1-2	CSSRVDYGYTF	TGCAGTAGCAGGGTGGACTATGGCTACACCTTC
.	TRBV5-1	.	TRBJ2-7	CASSLGRKGNEQYF	TGCGCCAGCAGCTTGGGCAGAAAGGGGAACGAGCAGTACTTC
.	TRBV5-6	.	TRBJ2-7	CASSLLSYEQYF	TGTGCCAGCAGCTTGCTCTCCTACGAGCAGTACTTC
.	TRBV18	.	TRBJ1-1	CASSPPGFEGQNTEAFF	TGTGCCAGCTCACCACCCGGGTTCGAGGGACAGAACACTGAAGCTTTCTTT
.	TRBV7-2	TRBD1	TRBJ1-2	CASSQRQGAGGYTF	TGTGCCAGCAGCCAACGACAGGGGGCTGGGGGCTACACCTTC